This T cell receptor beta chain was sequenced for a study of cytomegalovirus exposure and HLA in healthy donors. The CDR3 covers 13 residues. The ends were cut back, 7 bases at V and 4 bases at J, with 13 bases in the middle. The germline V gene encodes CDR1 MNHNS and CDR2 SASEGT. Concerning this clone itself: Antigen specificity is unknown.

The PCR used 60 Vbeta and 13 Jbeta primers. Assay: immunoSEQ multiplex PCR; the TCRdb copy retains only in-frame clones and omits some. The table lists about 160,000 clones. General study results and limits: Later genetic work tied a missense DCLRE1C variant to beta-chain V and J trimming. Most TCR sequences were seen very rarely across donors, but some public TCRs occurred in many. Earlier findings revealed that most TCR beta V segments proved productive either about 87% or about 30% of the time.

J is TRBJ1-1 and V is TRBV6-1; no clear D gene. This TCR derives from a man aged 30 to 45 in good health and CMV-seronegative. Sequenced material: PBMCs. The CDR3 bases are TGTGCCAGCAAAGTGAGGGAAAGCACTGAAGCTTTCTTT. Protein: CASKVRESTEAFF.